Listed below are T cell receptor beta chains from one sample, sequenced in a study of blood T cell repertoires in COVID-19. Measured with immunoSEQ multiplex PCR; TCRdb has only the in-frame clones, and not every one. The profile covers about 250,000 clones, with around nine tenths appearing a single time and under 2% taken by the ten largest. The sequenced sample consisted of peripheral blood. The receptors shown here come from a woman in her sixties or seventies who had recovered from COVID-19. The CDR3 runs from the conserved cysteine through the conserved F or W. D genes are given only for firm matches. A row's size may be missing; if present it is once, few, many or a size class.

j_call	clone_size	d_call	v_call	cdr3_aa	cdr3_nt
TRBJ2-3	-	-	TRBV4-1	CASKASTDTQYF	TGCGCCAGCAAAGCTAGCACAGATACGCAGTATTTT
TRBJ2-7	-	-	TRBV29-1	CSGGSGLNSYEQYF	TGCAGCGGTGGGAGCGGGCTTAACTCCTACGAGCAGTACTTC
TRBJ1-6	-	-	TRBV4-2	CASSQELRQGGRSLHF	TGTGCCAGCAGCCAAGAATTGCGGCAGGGTGGCCGCTCCCTCCACTTT
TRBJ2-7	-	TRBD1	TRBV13	CASSLVGDRDYEQYF	TGTGCCAGCAGCTTAGTCGGGGACAGGGACTACGAGCAGTACTTC
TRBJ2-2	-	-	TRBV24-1	CATSDWEGGDAGELFF	TGTGCCACCAGTGATTGGGAAGGGGGGGACGCCGGGGAGCTGTTTTTT
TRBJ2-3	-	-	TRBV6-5	CASSVSGTSTDTQYF	TGTGCCAGCAGCGTCAGCGGCACTAGCACAGATACGCAGTATTTT
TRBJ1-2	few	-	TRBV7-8	CASSPRRGRGIGYTF	TGTGCCAGCAGCCCCCGGCGTGGCAGGGGAATTGGGTACACCTTC
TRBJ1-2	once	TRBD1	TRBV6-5	CASRLQGAHGYTF	TGTGCCAGCAGGTTACAGGGGGCGCATGGCTACACCTTC
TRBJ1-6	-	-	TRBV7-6	CASSFRESSYNSPLHF	TGTGCCAGCAGCTTTCGGGAGAGCTCCTATAATTCACCCCTCCACTTT
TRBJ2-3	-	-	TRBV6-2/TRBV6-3	CASSFPVDRYTDTQYF	TGTGCCAGCAGTTTTCCGGTTGACAGGTACACAGATACGCAGTATTTT
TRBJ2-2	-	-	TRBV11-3	CASSLDPGEETGELFF	TGTGCCAGCAGCTTAGATCCAGGGGAAGAGACCGGGGAGCTGTTTTTT
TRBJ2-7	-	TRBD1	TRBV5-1	CASSYPGTGAHEQYF	TGCGCCAGCAGCTACCCTGGGACAGGAGCCCACGAGCAGTACTTC
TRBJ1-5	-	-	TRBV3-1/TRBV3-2	CASSQISSNQPQHF	TGTGCCAGCAGCCAAATCAGTAGCAATCAGCCCCAGCATTTT
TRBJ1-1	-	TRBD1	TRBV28	CASSLYGTGGWGAFF	TGTGCCAGCAGTTTATATGGGACAGGGGGTTGGGGGGCTTTCTTT
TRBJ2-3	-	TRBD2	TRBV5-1	CASSLGGGKDTQYF	TGCGCCAGCAGCTTGGGGGGAGGGAAAGATACGCAGTATTTT
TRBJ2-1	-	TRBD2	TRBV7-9	CASSPELADYNEQFF	TGTGCCAGCAGCCCCGAGCTAGCGGATTACAATGAGCAGTTCTTC
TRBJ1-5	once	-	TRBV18	CASSRSEDQPQHF	TGTGCCAGCTCACGATCAGAAGATCAGCCCCAGCATTTT
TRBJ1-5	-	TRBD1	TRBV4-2	CASSQEPGGANQPQHF	TGTGCCAGCAGCCAAGAGCCAGGGGGAGCAAATCAGCCCCAGCATTTT
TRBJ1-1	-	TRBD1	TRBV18	CASSPTGAGTEAFF	TGTGCCAGCTCACCGACAGGGGCGGGCACTGAAGCTTTCTTT
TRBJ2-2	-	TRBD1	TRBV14	CASSPLGQGAAGELFF	TGTGCCAGCAGCCCCTTGGGACAGGGGGCGGCCGGGGAGCTGTTTTTT
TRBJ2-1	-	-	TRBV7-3	CASSLSVGSNEQFF	TGTGCCAGCAGCTTATCGGTGGGCAGCAATGAGCAGTTCTTC
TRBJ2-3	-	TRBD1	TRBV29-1	CSVGAGGGDTQYF	TGCAGCGTTGGGGCAGGGGGCGGAGATACGCAGTATTTT
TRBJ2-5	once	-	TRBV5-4	CASAEAGDVETQYF	TGTGCCAGCGCGGAGGCAGGGGATGTGGAGACCCAGTACTTC
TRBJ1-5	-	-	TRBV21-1	CASSRSTGGEDQPQHF	TGTGCCAGCAGCAGATCGACAGGGGGCGAGGATCAGCCCCAGCATTTT
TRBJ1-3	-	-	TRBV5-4	CASRTDYSGNTIYF	TGTGCCAGCAGAACCGACTACTCTGGAAACACCATATATTTT
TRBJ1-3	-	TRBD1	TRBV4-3	CASSQYAGGSGNTIYF	TGCGCCAGCAGCCAATACGCAGGGGGCAGTGGAAACACCATATATTTT
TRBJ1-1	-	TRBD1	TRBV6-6	CASIRGQGGTEAFF	TGTGCCAGCATTCGGGGACAGGGAGGAACTGAAGCTTTCTTT
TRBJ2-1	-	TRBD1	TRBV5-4	CASSPPPGQGTNEQFF	TGTGCCAGCAGCCCCCCCCCGGGACAGGGTACGAATGAGCAGTTCTTC
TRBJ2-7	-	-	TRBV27	CASSPQGRETYEQYF	TGTGCCAGCAGTCCCCAGGGGCGAGAAACCTACGAGCAGTACTTC
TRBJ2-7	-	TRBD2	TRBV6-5	CASKLAGSYEQYF	TGTGCCAGCAAACTAGCGGGTTCCTACGAGCAGTACTTC
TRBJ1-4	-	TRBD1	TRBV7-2	CASSLGGRGITNEKLFF	TGTGCCAGCAGCTTAGGAGGCAGGGGGATAACTAATGAAAAACTGTTTTTT
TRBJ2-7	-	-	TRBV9	CASSVEVAPSYEQYF	TGTGCCAGCAGCGTAGAGGTAGCACCCTCCTACGAGCAGTACTTC
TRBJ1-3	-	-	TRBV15	CATSKSYRVGNTIYF	TGTGCCACCAGTAAATCTTACAGGGTCGGAAACACCATATATTTT
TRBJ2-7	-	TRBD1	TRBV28	CASSFPVGTGEQYF	TGTGCCAGCAGTTTTCCCGTTGGGACAGGGGAACAGTACTTC
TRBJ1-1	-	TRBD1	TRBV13	CASSFFVLVQGKTEAFF	TGTGCCAGCAGCTTCTTCGTTTTGGTACAGGGGAAAACTGAAGCTTTCTTT
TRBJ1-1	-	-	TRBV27	CASSLYGDTEAFF	TGTGCCAGCAGTTTATATGGAGATACTGAAGCTTTCTTT
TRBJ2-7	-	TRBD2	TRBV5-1	CASSLDLAGQGEQYF	TGCGCCAGCAGCTTGGACCTAGCGGGGCAGGGCGAGCAGTACTTC
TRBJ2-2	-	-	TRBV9	CASSPRGNTGELFF	TGTGCCAGCAGCCCGCGTGGGAACACCGGGGAGCTGTTTTTT
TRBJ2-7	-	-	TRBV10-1	CASTLTDRTYEQYF	TGCGCCAGCACCCTGACAGATAGGACCTACGAGCAGTACTTC
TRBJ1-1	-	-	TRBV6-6	CASTNRVTPNTEAFF	TGTGCCAGCACCAACAGGGTAACCCCGAACACTGAAGCTTTCTTT
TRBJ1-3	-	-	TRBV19	CASSIAGRNTIYF	TGTGCCAGTAGTATAGCAGGGAGAAACACCATATATTTT
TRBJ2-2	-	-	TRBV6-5	CASSRSREGTGELFF	TGTGCCAGCAGTCGTAGCAGGGAAGGGACCGGGGAGCTGTTTTTT
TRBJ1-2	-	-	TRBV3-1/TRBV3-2	CASSRTLDGYTF	TGTGCCAGCAGCCGGACATTGGATGGCTACACCTTC
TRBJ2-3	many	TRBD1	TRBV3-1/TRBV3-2	CASSHWDRGPDTQYF	TGTGCCAGCAGCCATTGGGACAGGGGTCCAGATACGCAGTATTTT
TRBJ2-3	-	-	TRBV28	CASSLLRRADTQYF	TGTGCCAGCAGTTTATTGAGGCGAGCAGATACGCAGTATTTT
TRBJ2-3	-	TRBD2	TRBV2	CASSRGGTDTQYF	TGTGCCAGCTCCCGGGGGGGCACAGATACGCAGTATTTT
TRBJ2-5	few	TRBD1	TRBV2	CARTDRGETQYF	TGTGCCAGAACAGACAGGGGTGAGACCCAGTACTTC
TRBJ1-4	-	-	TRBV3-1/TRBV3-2	CASSTWGEYEKLFF	TGTGCCAGCAGCACCTGGGGGGAGTATGAAAAACTGTTTTTT
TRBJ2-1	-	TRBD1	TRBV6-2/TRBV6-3	CASSDPGQKYNEQFF	TGTGCCAGCAGCGACCCGGGACAGAAGTACAATGAGCAGTTCTTC
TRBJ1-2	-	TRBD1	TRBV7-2	CASSLLPGGSYGYTF	TGTGCCAGCAGCTTATTACCAGGGGGCTCTTATGGCTACACCTTC
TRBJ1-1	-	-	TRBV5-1	CASSLAVGAGTEAFF	TGCGCCAGCAGCTTGGCCGTGGGAGCCGGCACTGAAGCTTTCTTT
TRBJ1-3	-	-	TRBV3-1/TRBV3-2	CASSQATGTLDGNTIYF	TGTGCCAGCAGCCAAGCCACCGGGACACTCGATGGAAACACCATATATTTT
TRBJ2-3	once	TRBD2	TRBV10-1	CASAPAQRGGRYTQYF	TGCGCCAGCGCCCCGGCTCAGCGGGGGGGCCGATATACGCAGTATTTT
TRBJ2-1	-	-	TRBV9	CASSTRSDSWQFF	TGTGCCAGCAGCACCCGATCGGACAGTTGGCAGTTCTTC